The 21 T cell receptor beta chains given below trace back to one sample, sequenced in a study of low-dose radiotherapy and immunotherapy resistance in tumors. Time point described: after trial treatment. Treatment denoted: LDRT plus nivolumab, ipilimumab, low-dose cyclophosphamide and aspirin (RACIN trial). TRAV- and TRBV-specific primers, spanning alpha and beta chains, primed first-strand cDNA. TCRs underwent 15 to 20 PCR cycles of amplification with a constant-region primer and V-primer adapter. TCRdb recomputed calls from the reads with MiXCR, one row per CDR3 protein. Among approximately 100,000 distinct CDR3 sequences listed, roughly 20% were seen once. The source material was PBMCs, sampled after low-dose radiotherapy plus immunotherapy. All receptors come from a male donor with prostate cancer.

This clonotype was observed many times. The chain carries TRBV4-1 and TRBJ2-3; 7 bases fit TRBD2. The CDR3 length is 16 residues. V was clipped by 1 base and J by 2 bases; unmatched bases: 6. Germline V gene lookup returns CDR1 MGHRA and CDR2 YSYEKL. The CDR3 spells CASSQGIRLATDTQYF. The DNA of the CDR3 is TGCGCCAGCAGCCAAGGGATAAGACTAGCCACAGATACGCAGTATTTT.

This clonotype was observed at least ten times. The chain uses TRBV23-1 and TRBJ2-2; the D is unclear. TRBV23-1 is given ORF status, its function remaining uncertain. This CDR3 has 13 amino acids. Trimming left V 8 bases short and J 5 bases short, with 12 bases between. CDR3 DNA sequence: TGCGCCAGCGACGGAAAGGGAACCGGGGAGCTGTTTTTT. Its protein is CASDGKGTGELFF.

CDR3 in DNA: TGTGCCAGCAGGGGTCAAGGCTTCGGCTATGGCTACACCTTC. Protein product: CASRGQGFGYGYTF. The rearrangement links TRBV12-3 or TRBV12-4 to TRBJ1-2; D not resolved. The CDR3 length is 14 residues. V was pared by 6 bases and J by 4 bases, with 15 bases between.

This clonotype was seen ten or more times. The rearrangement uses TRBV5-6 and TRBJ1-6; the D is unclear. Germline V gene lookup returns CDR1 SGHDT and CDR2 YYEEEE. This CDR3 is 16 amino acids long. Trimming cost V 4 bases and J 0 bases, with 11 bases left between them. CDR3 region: CASSRGGSSYNSPLHF. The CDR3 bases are TGTGCCAGCAGCCGAGGTGGGAGCTCCTATAATTCACCCCTCCACTTT.

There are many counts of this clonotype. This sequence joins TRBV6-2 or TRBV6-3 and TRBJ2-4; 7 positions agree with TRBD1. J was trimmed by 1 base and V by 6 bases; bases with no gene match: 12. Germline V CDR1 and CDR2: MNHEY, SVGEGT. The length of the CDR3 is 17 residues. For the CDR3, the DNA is TGTGCCAGCAGAAAAGCCAACAGGGGCGAGGCCAAAAACATTCAGTACTTC. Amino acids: CASRKANRGEAKNIQYF.

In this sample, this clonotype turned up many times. For the CDR3, the DNA is TGTGCCAGTAGTATGGGGGGCAGGGGATATGAGCAGTTCTTC. It encodes CASSMGGRGYEQFF. This sequence joins TRBV19 and TRBJ2-1, with D perhaps being TRBD1 or TRBD2 (6 bases each). With 3 bases removed from V and 8 bases from J, the gap between germline ends came to 14 bases. From germline, CDR1 is LNHDA and CDR2 SQIVND (reference sequence). This CDR3 is 14 amino acids long.

CDR3 protein: CAISDRGISTEAFF. For the CDR3, the DNA is TGTGCCATCAGTGACAGGGGTATCAGCACTGAAGCTTTCTTT. The chain links TRBV10-3 to TRBJ1-1, with D possibly TRBD1 on 6 matching bases. Trimming left V 3 bases short and J 4 bases short, with 12 bases between. This CDR3 comprises 14 residues. Germline V gene data show CDR1 as ENHRY and CDR2 as SYGVKD.

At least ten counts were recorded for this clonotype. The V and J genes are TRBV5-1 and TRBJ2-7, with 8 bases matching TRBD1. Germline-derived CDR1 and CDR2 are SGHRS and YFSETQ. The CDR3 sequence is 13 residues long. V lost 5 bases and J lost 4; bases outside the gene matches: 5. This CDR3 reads CASRRDRLYEQYF. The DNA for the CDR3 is TGCGCCAGCAGGAGGGACAGGTTATACGAGCAGTACTTC.

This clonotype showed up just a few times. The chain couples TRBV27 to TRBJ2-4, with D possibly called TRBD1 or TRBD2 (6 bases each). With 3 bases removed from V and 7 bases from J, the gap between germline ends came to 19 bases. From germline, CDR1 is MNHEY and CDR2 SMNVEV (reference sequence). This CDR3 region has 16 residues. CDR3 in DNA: TGTGCCAGCAGTTTTATACCACAGGGAGGCCGGAACATTCAGTACTTC. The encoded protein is CASSFIPQGGRNIQYF.

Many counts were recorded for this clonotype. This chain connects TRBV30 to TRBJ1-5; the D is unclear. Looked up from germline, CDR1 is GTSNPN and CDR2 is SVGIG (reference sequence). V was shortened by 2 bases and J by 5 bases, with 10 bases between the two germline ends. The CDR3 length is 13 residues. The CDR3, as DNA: TGTGCCTGGAGTCGGCAGCGTGATCAGCCCCAGCATTTT. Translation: CAWSRQRDQPQHF.

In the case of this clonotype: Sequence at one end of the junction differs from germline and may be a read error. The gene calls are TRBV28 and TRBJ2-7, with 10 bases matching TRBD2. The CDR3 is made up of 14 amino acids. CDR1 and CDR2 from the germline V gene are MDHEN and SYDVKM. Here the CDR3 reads CASSPASGSRITHF. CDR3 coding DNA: TGTGCCAGCAGCCCCGCTAGCGGGAGCAGGATTACCCACTTC.

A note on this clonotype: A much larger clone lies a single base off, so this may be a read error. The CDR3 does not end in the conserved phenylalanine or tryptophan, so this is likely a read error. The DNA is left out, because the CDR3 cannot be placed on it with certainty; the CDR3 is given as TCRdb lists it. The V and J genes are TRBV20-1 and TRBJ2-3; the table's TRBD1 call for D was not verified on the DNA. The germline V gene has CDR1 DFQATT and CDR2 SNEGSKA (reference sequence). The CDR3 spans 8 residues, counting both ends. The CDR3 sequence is CSARGAGS.

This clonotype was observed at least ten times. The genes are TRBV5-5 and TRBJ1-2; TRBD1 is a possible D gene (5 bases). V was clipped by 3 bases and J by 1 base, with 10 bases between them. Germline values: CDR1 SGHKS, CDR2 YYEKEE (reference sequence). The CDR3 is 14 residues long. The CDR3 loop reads CASSWDGDNYGYTF. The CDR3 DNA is TGTGCCAGCAGCTGGGACGGGGATAACTATGGCTACACCTTC.

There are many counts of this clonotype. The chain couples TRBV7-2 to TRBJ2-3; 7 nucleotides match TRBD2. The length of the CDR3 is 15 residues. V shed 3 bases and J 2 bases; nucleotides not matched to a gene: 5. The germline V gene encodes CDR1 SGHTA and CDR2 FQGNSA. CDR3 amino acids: CASSLASGFTDTQYF. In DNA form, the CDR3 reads TGTGCCAGCAGCTTGGCTAGCGGCTTCACAGATACGCAGTATTTT. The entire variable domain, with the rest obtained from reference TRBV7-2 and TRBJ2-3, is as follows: GAGVSQSPSNKVTEKGKDVELRCDPISGHTALYWYRQSLGQGLEFLIYFQGNSAPDKSGLPSDRFSAERTGGSVSTLTIQRTQQEDSAVYLCASSLASGFTDTQYFGPGTRLTVL.

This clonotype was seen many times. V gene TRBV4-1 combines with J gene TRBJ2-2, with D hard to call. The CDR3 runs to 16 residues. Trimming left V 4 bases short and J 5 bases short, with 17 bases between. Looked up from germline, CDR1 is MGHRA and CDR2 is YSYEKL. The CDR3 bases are TGCGCCAGCAGCCCGAGCAGCGAGTGGGTGACCGGGGAGCTGTTTTTT. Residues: CASSPSSEWVTGELFF.

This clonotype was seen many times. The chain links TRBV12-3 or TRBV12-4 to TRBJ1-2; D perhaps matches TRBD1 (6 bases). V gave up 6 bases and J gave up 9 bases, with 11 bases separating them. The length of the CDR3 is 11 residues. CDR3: CASRTGQSYTF. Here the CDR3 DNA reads TGTGCCAGCAGAACAGGGCAGAGCTACACCTTC.

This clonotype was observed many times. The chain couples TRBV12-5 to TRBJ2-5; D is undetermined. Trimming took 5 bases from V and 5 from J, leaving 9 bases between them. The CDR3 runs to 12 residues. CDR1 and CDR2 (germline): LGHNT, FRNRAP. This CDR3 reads CASGVTVETQYF. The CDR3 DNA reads TGTGCTAGTGGTGTGACCGTGGAGACCCAGTACTTC.

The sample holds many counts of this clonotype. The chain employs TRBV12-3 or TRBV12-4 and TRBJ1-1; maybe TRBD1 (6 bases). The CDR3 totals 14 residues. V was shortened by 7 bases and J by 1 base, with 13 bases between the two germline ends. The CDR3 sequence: CASKQGGTNTEAFF. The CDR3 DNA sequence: TGTGCCAGCAAACAGGGAGGGACGAACACTGAAGCTTTCTTT.

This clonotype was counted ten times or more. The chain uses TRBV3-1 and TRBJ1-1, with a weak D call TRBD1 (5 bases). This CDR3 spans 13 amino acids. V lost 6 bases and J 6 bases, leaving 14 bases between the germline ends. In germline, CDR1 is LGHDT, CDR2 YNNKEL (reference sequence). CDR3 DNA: TGTGCCAGCAGTGTGGGGGGGGACTCTGAAGCTTTCTTT. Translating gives CASSVGGDSEAFF.

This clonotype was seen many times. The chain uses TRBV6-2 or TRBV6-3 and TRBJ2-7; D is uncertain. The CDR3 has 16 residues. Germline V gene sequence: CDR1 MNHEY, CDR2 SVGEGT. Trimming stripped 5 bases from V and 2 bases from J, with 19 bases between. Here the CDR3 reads CASSTGRSGLAYEQYF. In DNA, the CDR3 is TGTGCCAGCAGTACCGGGCGGTCGGGTTTAGCCTACGAGCAGTACTTC.

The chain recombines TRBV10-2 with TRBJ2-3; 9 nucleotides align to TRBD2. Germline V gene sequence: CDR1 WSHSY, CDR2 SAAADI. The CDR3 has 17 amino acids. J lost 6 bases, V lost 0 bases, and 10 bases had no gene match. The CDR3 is CASSESLAGAQIDTQYF. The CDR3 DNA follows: TGCGCCAGCAGTGAGTCGTTAGCGGGGGCACAGATCGATACGCAGTATTTT.